This T cell receptor (beta chain) was recorded in a study of T cell repertoires in cytomegalovirus infection. General study findings and limits: Predominance within the ex vivo response was attributable to HLA-C-restricted CMV-specific TCR beta clonotypes. CMV carriers having the relevant HLA were flagged by cumulative public TCR beta family frequency.

TCRdb ran MiXCR on the reads and lists one entry per CDR3 protein. This table has a few hundred thousand distinct CDR3 sequences, approximately 32% appearing once. The V end was cut by 3 bases, the J end by 4 bases, with 9 bases between. Germline CDR1 and CDR2: SGHRS and YFSETQ. The CDR3 contains 13 residues. This clonotype was seen just once. Its antigen is currently unknown. The material was cultured PBMCs, obtained from culture after CMV antigen stimulation. V and J are TRBV5-1 and TRBJ2-3, with TRBD2 as a possible D gene (5 bases). The origin of this receptor is a human donor in good health (CMV status not recorded). Some clones in this sample may be carry-over from other donors' samples. CDR3 nucleotides: TGCGCCAGCAGCTCCCATAGCGCAGATACGCAGTATTTT. It encodes CASSSHSADTQYF. The full variable domain, its missing parts supplied by reference TRBV5-1 and TRBJ2-3, is KAGVTQTPRYLIKTRGQQVTLSCSPISGHRSVSWYQQTPGQGLQFLFEYFSETQRNKGNFPGRFSGRQFSNSRSEMNVSTLELGDSALYLCASSSHSADTQYFGPGTRLTVL.